The clone carrying this T cell receptor beta chain came up a few times. Its antigen is as yet unknown. The same CDR3 also results from other DNA sequences found in this sample. The record originates from a study of T cell clonality in common variable immunodeficiency. Most patients and controls had Caucasian heritage. Produced via immunoSEQ multiplex PCR; TCRdb's table is partial and in-frame only. Observed are under 65,000 clones, no singletons, with the top ten taking under 0.9%. Study-wide points: Patient heterogeneity in the CVID cohort limited correlations between repertoire features and clinical complications. The cause of increased CVID clonality remains unclear without subpopulation sequencing.

The source of this sequence is a person between 18 and 75 years old in good health. Material for sequencing was peripheral blood mononuclear cells.

CDR3 bases read: TGTGCCAGCAGTGACAGGCTGTATGGC. Protein: CASSDRLYG. Given in full, the CDR3 is CASSDRLYGYTF. V usage is TRBV6-4 and J usage is TRBJ1-2; D ambiguous. The read falls 3 residues short of the CDR3 end, and the missing part is taken from the germline J gene. Trimming left V 2 bases short and J 5 bases short, with 6 bases between. The length of the CDR3 is 12 residues. The V gene's germline CDR1 is MRHNA and CDR2 SNTAGT.